The next 30 T cell receptor beta chains were all read from a single sample in a study of blood T cell repertoires in COVID-19. The assay was immunoSEQ multiplex PCR, and TCRdb's table has in-frame clones only and misses some. The sample carries tens of thousands of clones, about 92% recorded once. Input material: peripheral blood. Receptors were obtained from a woman aged 80 or over with acute or convalescent COVID-19.

The rearrangement uses TRBV28 and TRBJ2-7, with 7 bases that match TRBD1. This CDR3 is built from 14 residues. Looked up from germline, CDR1 is MDHEN and CDR2 is SYDVKM. Trimming cost V 5 bases and J 2 bases; bases outside gene matches: 6. The CDR3 DNA sequence: TGTGCCAGCAGTCCTCGACAGGGAACCTACGAGCAGTACGTC. Protein: CASSPRQGTYEQYV.

The CDR3 is CASSQGAGQSEKLFF. CDR3 nucleotides: TGTGCCAGCAGCCAGGGAGCCGGACAGAGTGAAAAACTGTTTTTT. The chain recombines TRBV3-1 (or the pseudogene TRBV3-2) with TRBJ1-4, with D perhaps matching TRBD1 (6 bases). V lost 3 bases and J lost 7, with 15 bases in between. The germline V gene encodes CDR1 LGHDT and CDR2 YNNKEL (reference sequence). The CDR3 sequence is 15 residues long.

CDR3 sequence: CAISEGQGSTNYGYTF. CDR3 in DNA: TGTGCCATCAGTGAGGGTCAGGGTTCCACTAACTATGGCTACACCTTC. The V gene is TRBV10-3, the J gene TRBJ1-2, with D possibly TRBD1 on 5 matching bases. This CDR3 spans 16 amino acids. Trimming left V 2 bases short and J 0 bases short, with 13 bases between. Germline V gene lookup returns CDR1 ENHRY and CDR2 SYGVKD.

This rearrangement joins TRBV27 to TRBJ1-1; 7 nucleotides match TRBD1. Germline lookup yields CDR1 MNHEY and CDR2 SMNVEV (reference sequence). This CDR3 contains 13 residues. Trimming removed 6 bases from V and 2 bases from J; junction bases left unmatched: 3. CDR3 sequence: CASRTGVNTEAFF. The CDR3 nucleotides read TGTGCCAGCAGAACAGGGGTCAACACTGAAGCTTTCTTT.

The gene calls are TRBV6-5 and TRBJ1-4; TRBD1 aligns across 11 bases. J lost 7 bases, V lost 7 bases, and 8 bases had no gene match. This CDR3 spans 15 amino acids. CDR1 MNHEY and CDR2 SVGAGI come from the germline V gene. The CDR3 bases are TGTGCCAGCACCCCCCGGGGGACAGGGGGTGAAAAACTGTTTTTT. This gives the protein CASTPRGTGGEKLFF.

V usage is TRBV3-1 (or the pseudogene TRBV3-2) and J usage is TRBJ2-5, with D perhaps matching TRBD1 (6 bases). Germline CDR1 reads LGHDT; CDR2 reads YNNKEL (reference sequence). The CDR3 has 13 amino acids. Trimming cost V 5 bases and J 4 bases, with 11 bases left between them. This CDR3 is CASSTRTAETQYF. The CDR3 bases are TGTGCCAGCAGCACCCGGACAGCAGAGACCCAGTACTTC.

This chain connects TRBV3-1 (or the pseudogene TRBV3-2) to TRBJ2-2; D might be TRBD2 (5 bases). This CDR3 contains 16 residues. From germline, CDR1 is LGHDT and CDR2 YNNKEL (reference sequence). V lost 5 bases and J 0 bases, leaving 13 bases between the germline ends. For the CDR3, the DNA is TGTGCCAGCAGCTACCTCGGGGTAACGAACACCGGGGAGCTGTTTTTT. Translating it yields CASSYLGVTNTGELFF.

This clone was counted between two and nine times. The CDR3 is CASSLTTGGDQPQHF. The CDR3 DNA reads as TGTGCCAGCAGTTTAACAACAGGGGGCGATCAGCCCCAGCATTTT. The chain couples TRBV28 to TRBJ1-5; 9 positions agree with TRBD1. Germline loops: CDR1 MDHEN, CDR2 SYDVKM. V trimming: 2 bases; J trimming: 5 bases; junction bases outside the gene matches: 4. The CDR3 extends over 15 amino acids.

Written as DNA, the CDR3 is TGTGCCAGCAGTGAACAGGGTTTGATGAACACTGAAGCTTTCTTT. This gives the protein CASSEQGLMNTEAFF. The rearrangement uses TRBV6-1 and TRBJ1-1; TRBD1 is a possible D gene (5 bases). Germline V gene lookup returns CDR1 MNHNS and CDR2 SASEGT. The CDR3 length is 15 residues. Trimming removed 2 bases from V and 0 bases from J, with 10 bases in between.

The chain employs TRBV30 and TRBJ1-1; perhaps TRBD1 as D (6 bases). CDR1 is GTSNPN, CDR2 SVGIG, per germline (reference sequence). The ends were cut back, 2 bases at V and 4 bases at J, with 11 bases in the middle. The CDR3 consists of 13 residues. The CDR3 is CAWSRGGGTEAFF. The CDR3 bases are TGTGCCTGGAGTCGGGGAGGGGGCACTGAAGCTTTCTTT. The whole variable domain, remainder taken from reference TRBV30 and TRBJ1-1, is SQTIHQWPATLVQPVGSPLSLECTVEGTSNPNLYWYRQAAGRGLQLLFYSVGIGQISSEVPQNLSASRPQDRQFILSSKKLLLSDSGFYLCAWSRGGGTEAFFGQGTRLTVV.

This clone came up once. The same CDR3 arises from other DNA sequences in this sample as well. The rearrangement uses TRBV5-1 and TRBJ2-1; the match to TRBD2 covers 12 bases. V lost 4 bases, J lost 5 bases, and 4 bases stayed unmatched. CDR1 is SGHRS and CDR2 is YFSETQ in the germline V gene. The CDR3 is 15 residues long. The CDR3 loop reads CASSPRTSGDNEQFF. CDR3 DNA: TGCGCCAGCAGCCCGAGGACTAGCGGGGACAATGAGCAGTTCTTC.

CDR3 region: CASSLEGTEVETQYF. Here the CDR3 DNA reads TGCGCCAGCAGCTTGGAAGGGACAGAAGTAGAGACCCAGTACTTC. The chain combines TRBV5-1 with TRBJ2-5; 7 bases map to TRBD1. In germline, CDR1 is SGHRS, CDR2 YFSETQ. Trimming at V came to 0 bases and at J to 4 bases, leaving 6 bases not matched to a gene. There are 15 residues in the CDR3.

The chain uses TRBV29-1 and TRBJ1-6, with D unresolved. Per the germline V gene, CDR1 is SQVTM and CDR2 is ANQGSEA. This CDR3 is built from 16 residues. V was cut by 7 bases and J by 0 bases, with 16 bases left in between. CDR3 sequence: CSAPDFSSSYNSPLHF. CDR3 in DNA: TGCAGCGCCCCCGACTTCTCCAGCTCCTATAATTCACCCCTCCACTTT.

The chain recombines TRBV28 with TRBJ1-4; the match to TRBD1 covers 9 bases. Germline CDR1 MDHEN, CDR2 SYDVKM. V lost 5 bases, J lost 7 bases, and 11 bases stayed unmatched. The CDR3 spans 16 residues. CDR3 in amino acids: CASSEAGTGWGEKLFF. DNA for the CDR3: TGTGCCAGCAGTGAAGCCGGGACAGGGTGGGGTGAAAAACTGTTTTTT.

The rearrangement uses TRBV14 and TRBJ2-5, with TRBD2 identical over 8 bases. Germline assignment: CDR1 SGHDN and CDR2 FVKESK. Germline trimming cut 4 bases from V and 7 bases from J; bases unmatched to any gene: 8. The CDR3 is made up of 14 amino acids. CDR3 loop: CASSPFGGGGTQYF. CDR3 nucleotides: TGTGCCAGCAGCCCCTTCGGGGGGGGCGGGACCCAGTACTTC.

This sequence joins TRBV19 and TRBJ1-2; D is perhaps TRBD1 (6 bases). In germline, CDR1 is LNHDA, CDR2 SQIVND (reference sequence). V was clipped by 4 bases and J by 2 bases, with 11 bases between them. This CDR3 contains 14 residues. The DNA of the CDR3 is TGTGCCAGTAGTACTCTCCAGGGGAACTATGGCTACACCTTC. This codes for CASSTLQGNYGYTF.

The rearrangement joins TRBV3-1 (or the pseudogene TRBV3-2) to TRBJ2-1; 8 positions agree with TRBD2. Unmatched junction bases numbered 15, after V lost 0 bases and J lost 14 bases. The germline V gene encodes CDR1 LGHDT and CDR2 YNNKEL (reference sequence). This CDR3 is built from 16 residues. The CDR3 DNA is TGTGCCAGCAGCCAAGATTTTTTAACTAGCGGCGAATTAGAGTTCTTC. This gives the protein CASSQDFLTSGELEFF.

This chain joins TRBV13 and TRBJ2-3; maybe TRBD1 (5 bases). CDR1 is PRHDT, CDR2 FYEKMQ, per germline (reference sequence). This CDR3 is built from 14 residues. Trimming left V 7 bases short and J 2 bases short, with 13 bases between. CDR3 loop: CASKKGLLTDTQYF. In nucleotides, the CDR3 is TGTGCCAGCAAGAAGGGGCTTCTCACAGATACGCAGTATTTT.

The chain employs TRBV3-1 (or the pseudogene TRBV3-2) and TRBJ1-1, with D maybe TRBD1 (5 bases). The CDR3 contains 14 residues. Germline V gene lookup returns CDR1 LGHDT and CDR2 YNNKEL (reference sequence). Trimming took off 4 bases at V and 5 bases at J, with 14 bases between the two ends. The CDR3 bases are TGTGCCAGCAGCCGGACACTTTCGTGGACTGAAGCTTTCTTT. This sequence encodes CASSRTLSWTEAFF.

The chain is built from TRBV18 and TRBJ1-2; TRBD1 matches 8 bases. Germline lookup yields CDR1 KGHSH and CDR2 LQKENI. This CDR3 is built from 14 residues. V shed 3 bases, J shed 0 bases, and the junction held 0 bases outside the gene matches. This chain's CDR3 is CASSPDRANYGYTF. CDR3 DNA: TGTGCCAGCTCACCGGACAGGGCTAACTATGGCTACACCTTC.

The CDR3 DNA follows: TGTGCCAGCAGCACAGGGGTCCCAGATACGCAGTATTTT. It translates to CASSTGVPDTQYF. This rearrangement joins TRBV6-6 to TRBJ2-3, with 7 bases lining up with TRBD1. There are 13 residues in the CDR3. Trimming at V came to 6 bases and at J to 4 bases, leaving 4 bases not matched to a gene. Germline V gene lookup returns CDR1 MNHNY and CDR2 SVGAGI (reference sequence).

V and J are TRBV18 and TRBJ1-4, with 9 bases fitting TRBD1. V was pared by 4 bases and J by 5 bases, with 5 bases of the junction left unmatched. Germline V gene lookup returns CDR1 KGHSH and CDR2 LQKENI. The CDR3 consists of 15 residues. The CDR3 region is CASSLNRGPNEKLFF. The CDR3 coding sequence is TGTGCCAGCTCACTAAACAGGGGGCCGAATGAAAAACTGTTTTTT.

This chain uses TRBV2 with TRBJ2-5, with 7 bases that match TRBD2. Trimming at V came to 6 bases and at J to 5 bases, leaving 3 bases not matched to a gene. The CDR3 runs 12 residues. Germline CDR1 and CDR2: SNHLY and FYNNEI. The CDR3 loop is CASSGGFETQYF. The DNA for the CDR3 is TGTGCCAGCAGCGGGGGGTTCGAGACCCAGTACTTC.

The chain has TRBV7-9 and TRBJ2-3, with 12 bases identical to TRBD2. Germline CDR1 and CDR2: SEHNR and FQNEAQ (reference sequence). The junction had 5 bases not matched to a gene; V was cut back by 2 bases and J by 2 bases. The CDR3 consists of 17 residues. Here the CDR3 reads CASSLPPSGGATDTQYF. CDR3 DNA: TGTGCCAGCAGCTTACCCCCTAGCGGGGGGGCCACAGATACGCAGTATTTT.

The chain links TRBV4-1 to TRBJ2-3, with 7 nucleotides matching TRBD2. CDR3 size: 17 residues. V trimming: 0 bases; J trimming: 0 bases; junction bases outside the gene matches: 6. CDR1 is MGHRA, CDR2 YSYEKL, per germline. CDR3 sequence (DNA): TGCGCCAGCAGCCAAGATTGGGCTAGCGGTAGCACAGATACGCAGTATTTT. Its protein is CASSQDWASGSTDTQYF.

The V call is TRBV6-5, the J call TRBJ2-7, with 7 bases lining up with TRBD1. This CDR3 is 13 amino acids long. Trimming cost V 6 bases and J 3 bases; bases outside gene matches: 5. Germline V CDR1 and CDR2: MNHEY, SVGAGI. CDR3 nucleotides: TGTGCCAGCAGAGGGGGCACCTTCTACGAGCAGTACTTC. The encoded protein is CASRGGTFYEQYF.

This rearrangement joins TRBV6-1 to TRBJ1-5, with unresolved D. Germline V lookup: CDR1 MNHNS, CDR2 SASEGT. Deletions cut 1 base from V and 7 bases from J, with 5 bases between. This CDR3 region has 12 residues. CDR3 loop: CASSEGAQPQHF. The CDR3 nucleotides read TGTGCCAGCAGTGAAGGAGCCCAGCCCCAGCATTTT.

This chain connects TRBV6-6 to TRBJ2-1; TRBD2 might be the D (5 bases). The CDR3 loop spans 12 amino acids. The germline V gene encodes CDR1 MNHNY and CDR2 SVGAGI (reference sequence). V lost 0 bases and J 8 bases, leaving 5 bases between the germline ends. CDR3 nucleotide sequence: TGTGCCAGCAGTTACTCGGAGGATGAGCAGTTCTTC. It specifies CASSYSEDEQFF.

The V and J genes are TRBV10-2 and TRBJ2-5; 8 bases align to TRBD1. The CDR3 sequence is 14 residues long. In germline, CDR1 is WSHSY, CDR2 SAAADI. The ends lost 4 bases at V and 9 bases at J; junction bases unmatched: 10. The CDR3 region has the DNA TGCGCCAGCAGTGCGGGACAGGCCCTATCGTCCCAGTACTTC. Translation gives CASSAGQALSSQYF.

The V gene is TRBV5-1, the J gene TRBJ1-2, with 12 bases identical to TRBD1. The V gene end was trimmed by 4 bases and the J gene end by 6 bases; junction bases not matched to a gene: 16. The CDR3 extends over 18 amino acids. The germline V gene encodes CDR1 SGHRS and CDR2 YFSETQ. CDR3 amino acids: CASSPRGTGGQSFHGYTF. The CDR3 DNA follows: TGCGCCAGCAGCCCGAGGGGGACAGGGGGCCAGTCCTTCCATGGCTACACCTTC.